The 30 T cell receptor delta chains listed next were all sequenced from one sample in a study of gamma-delta chains in newborns, infants, children. TCRdb made new clone calls on the reads using CATT. The sample consists of 4,500 to 5,000 delta-chain clones, 3.3% of them appearing once. Sequenced sample: blood. These receptors all come from a child who was a newborn, infant or young child, either healthy, febrile or measles-vaccinated (not recorded which).

The chain couples TRDV3 to TRDJ1; TRDD3 aligns across 8 bases. No J gene is reported in TCRdb; it was inferred here by comparing the DNA with germline. Germline-derived CDR1 and CDR2 are TVYSNPD and GDNSRS (reference sequence). V shed 4 bases, J shed 0 bases, and the junction held 7 bases outside the gene matches. The CDR3 runs to 14 residues. As DNA, the CDR3 is TGTGCCTATCCACTGGGGGGTTACACCGATAAACTCATCTTT. The encoded protein is CAYPLGGYTDKLIF. Variable domain in full (rest from reference TRDV3 and TRDJ1): CDKVTQSSPDQTVASGSEVVLLCTYDTVYSNPDLFWYRIRPDYSFQFVFYGDNSRSEGADFTQGRFSVKHILTQKAFHLVISPVRTEDSATYYCAYPLGGYTDKLIFGKGTRVTVEP.

This clone has more than one count but fewer than ten. The chain is built from TRDV1 and TRDJ1; 10 bases are shared with TRDD3. The CDR3 consists of 19 residues. Germline V CDR1 and CDR2: TSWWSYY, QGS. Trimming took 1 base from V and 3 from J; bases not matched to a gene: 14. The CDR3 DNA reads TGTGCTCTTGGGGAACGAGACTACCTGGGGGATAACGGGCCCGATAAACTCATCTTT. Its protein product is CALGERDYLGDNGPDKLIF.

On this clone: Since a far larger clone is one base different, this is likely a read error. At the DNA level, this CDR3 is encoded by other sequences in the same sample as well. The CDR3 is CACDTVLGDTWDTRQMFF. DNA of the CDR3: TGTGCCTGTGACACCGTACTGGGGGATACGTGGGACACCCGACAGATGTTTTTC. The chain joins TRDV2 to TRDJ3; the match to TRDD3 covers 13 bases. Germline V gene data show CDR1 as GEAIGNYY and CDR2 as EKD. This CDR3 region has 18 residues. Trimming cost V 0 bases and J 4 bases; bases outside gene matches: 2.

With regard to this clone: This may arise from a read error, as a much more abundant clone is one base away. The same CDR3 is also encoded by other DNA sequences in this sample. The chain employs TRDV2 and TRDJ2; 11 nucleotides align to TRDD3. Per the germline V gene, CDR1 is GEAIGNYY and CDR2 is EKD. With 1 base clipped from V and 4 bases from J, the junction kept 1 base outside the gene matches. The CDR3 is 15 residues long. CDR3 coding DNA: TGTGCCTGTGACACGCTGGGGGATACGACAGCACAACTCTTCTTT. Protein: CACDTLGDTTAQLFF.

The table lists this clone with a few counts. The identical CDR3 is also encoded by other nucleotide sequences in the sample. CDR3 protein: CACDTGGYRSWDTRQMFF. The CDR3 DNA reads as TGTGCCTGTGACACGGGGGGATACCGCTCCTGGGACACCCGACAGATGTTTTTC. V gene TRDV2 combines with J gene TRDJ3; 9 bases map to TRDD3. V trimming: 1 base; J trimming: 0 bases; junction bases outside the gene matches: 3. Looked up from germline, CDR1 is GEAIGNYY and CDR2 is EKD. CDR3 size: 18 residues.

This clone showed up just a few times. The protein in TCRdb stems from a much larger clone and differs at residue 3 from this DNA's translation, likely a read error; here the protein is translated from the DNA. This chain joins TRDV2 and TRDJ2, with TRDD3 matching 8 bases. The CDR3 is 14 residues long. The germline CDR1 and CDR2 sequences are GEAIGNYY and EKD. The CDR3 sequence: CARDTWGMTAQLFF. CDR3 DNA sequence: TGTGCCCGTGACACCTGGGGGATGACAGCACAACTCTTCTTT.

By proportion, this clone is medium-sized. The chain employs TRDV2 and TRDJ3; D call uncertain. V was trimmed by 0 bases and J by 0 bases, leaving 11 bases between them. Germline CDR1 reads GEAIGNYY; CDR2 reads EKD. This CDR3 has 18 amino acids. CDR3 residues: CACDTVLWSSWDTRQMFF. The CDR3, as DNA: TGTGCCTGTGACACCGTACTGTGGAGCTCCTGGGACACCCGACAGATGTTTTTC.

The V call is TRAV29/DV5, the J call TRDJ1; tentative D call: TRDD3 (10 bases). Trimming cost V 4 bases and J 0 bases, with 37 bases left between them. The CDR3 length is 22 residues. Per germline, CDR1 NSMFDY and CDR2 ISSIKDK. CDR3 nucleotide sequence: TGTGCAGCAGAGGCCCTCCTTCCTACGCTCTGGGGGATAAGAGCCTACACCGATAAACTCATCTTT. It codes for CAAEALLPTLWGIRAYTDKLIF.

A note on this clone: This may come from a read error, since a much larger clone is one base off. The same CDR3 is also encoded by other DNA sequences in this sample. The chain employs TRDV2 and TRDJ2; 7 bases align to TRDD3. The germline V gene encodes CDR1 GEAIGNYY and CDR2 EKD. V dropped 0 bases and J dropped 0; count of bases not matched to a gene: 3. The CDR3 has 16 residues. The CDR3 DNA follows: TGTGCCTGTGACACCGTCGGGGATACTTTGACAGCACAACTCTTCTTT. Translated, it gives CACDTVGDTLTAQLFF.

The chain is built from TRDV2 and TRDJ3; 12 positions agree with TRDD3. CDR1 and CDR2 from the germline V gene are GEAIGNYY and EKD. This CDR3 has 20 amino acids. J was trimmed by 0 bases and V by 2 bases; bases with no gene match: 7. CDR3 amino acids: CACDRLGDTQDSWDTRQMFF. In DNA form, the CDR3 reads TGTGCCTGTGACAGACTGGGGGATACTCAGGACTCCTGGGACACCCGACAGATGTTTTTC.

This clone was counted only a few times. The CDR3 nucleotides read TGTGCCTGTGACACTGGGGGATACGCCCGCTCCTGGGACACCCGACAGATGTTTTTC. This codes for CACDTGGYARSWDTRQMFF. The chain uses TRDV2 and TRDJ3; 11 bases align to TRDD3. CDR3 size: 19 residues. The ends lost 1 base at V and 0 bases at J; junction bases unmatched: 4. Looked up from germline, CDR1 is GEAIGNYY and CDR2 is EKD.

The chain has TRDV2 and TRDJ3; the match to TRDD3 covers 8 bases. Germline CDR1 reads GEAIGNYY; CDR2 reads EKD. This CDR3 has 20 residues. V lost 0 bases to trimming and J lost 0 bases; unmatched junction nucleotides: 9. DNA for the CDR3: TGTGCCTGTGACACCGTACTGGGGGTCCATAGCTCCTGGGACACCCGACAGATGTTTTTC. Translation: CACDTVLGVHSSWDTRQMFF.

By its share, this clone is medium-sized. The V call is TRDV2, the J call TRDJ3, with D uncertain. The CDR3 has 18 amino acids. The germline CDR1 and CDR2 sequences are GEAIGNYY and EKD. V was clipped by 0 bases and J by 0 bases, with 11 bases between them. CDR3 bases: TGTGCCTGTGACACCGCCGGGCGTTACTCCTGGGACACCCGACAGATGTTTTTC. This gives the protein CACDTAGRYSWDTRQMFF.

This clone appeared a few times. The V call is TRDV2, the J call TRDJ3, with 7 bases that match TRDD3. CDR1 is GEAIGNYY, CDR2 EKD, per germline. CDR3 size: 20 residues. V was pared by 1 base and J by 0 bases, with 11 bases of the junction left unmatched. The CDR3 sequence is CACDTLGAPTGSWDTRQMFF. For the CDR3, the DNA is TGTGCCTGTGACACGCTGGGGGCCCCTACCGGCTCCTGGGACACCCGACAGATGTTTTTC.

This clone was observed a few times. A much larger clonotype is one base distant, so this may be a read error. At the DNA level, this CDR3 is encoded by other sequences in the same sample as well. The rearrangement uses TRDV2 and TRDJ2, with 9 positions matching TRDD3. The CDR3 spans 14 residues. The germline V gene has CDR1 GEAIGNYY and CDR2 EKD. Unmatched junction bases numbered 3, after V lost 0 bases and J lost 8 bases. The CDR3 region has the DNA TGTGCCTGTGACACCTGGGGGATAACGGCACAACTCTTCTTT. It codes for CACDTWGITAQLFF.

This clone was counted only a few times. The V call is TRDV2, the J call TRDJ3, with 7 bases identical to TRDD3. The CDR3 is 18 residues long. The V and J ends lost 3 bases and 0 bases, in that order; junction bases with no gene match: 7. Looked up from germline, CDR1 is GEAIGNYY and CDR2 is EKD. The CDR3 nucleotides are TGTGCCTGTGACGCCGGGGGATGGAGCTCCTGGGACACCCGACAGATGTTTTTC. This encodes CACDAGGWSSWDTRQMFF.

J is TRDJ1 and V is TRDV2; 10 bases fit TRDD3. V gave up 3 bases and J gave up 1 base; unmatched junction bases: 10. The CDR3 is made up of 17 amino acids. The germline V gene has CDR1 GEAIGNYY and CDR2 EKD. CDR3 DNA sequence: TGTGCCTGTGACGGGATGGGTACTGGGGGATCCACCGATAAACTCATCTTT. Translation: CACDGMGTGGSTDKLIF.

This clone was seen more than once but under ten times. The chain couples TRDV2 to TRDJ3; 10 bases map to TRDD3. Germline V CDR1 and CDR2: GEAIGNYY, EKD. This CDR3 comprises 21 residues. The V gene end was trimmed by 0 bases and the J gene end by 0 bases; junction bases not matched to a gene: 10. Written as DNA, the CDR3 is TGTGCCTGTGACACCGTCGACTGGGGGATTCAAAGCTCCTGGGACACCCGACAGATGTTTTTC. It yields the protein CACDTVDWGIQSSWDTRQMFF.

V gene TRDV2 combines with J gene TRDJ2; 13 nucleotides agree with TRDD3. Per germline, CDR1 GEAIGNYY and CDR2 EKD. The length of the CDR3 is 16 residues. With 3 bases clipped from V and 3 bases from J, the junction kept 3 bases outside the gene matches. The CDR3 loop is CACDLLGDTVTAQLFF. The CDR3, as DNA: TGTGCCTGTGACTTACTGGGGGATACGGTGACAGCACAACTCTTCTTT.

This clone was seen only a few times. Being one base from a much bigger clone, this may be a read error. This chain connects TRDV2 to TRDJ2; TRDD3 aligns across 11 bases. The CDR3 extends over 17 amino acids. In germline, CDR1 is GEAIGNYY, CDR2 EKD. Unmatched junction bases numbered 9, after V lost 3 bases and J lost 4 bases. The DNA for the CDR3 is TGTGCCTGTGACCTTGTGGGGGATACGCGGAAGACAGCACAACTCTTCTTT. It specifies CACDLVGDTRKTAQLFF.

This clone has just a few counts. A junction end diverges from the germline sequence, so it may reflect a read error. The rearrangement joins TRDV2 to TRDJ3, with 8 nucleotides matching TRDD3. CDR3 size: 20 residues. CDR1 and CDR2 (germline): GEAIGNYY, EKD. The CDR3 region is CARDRASGGPSSWDTRQMFF. As DNA, the CDR3 is TGTGCCCGTGACAGGGCCTCTGGGGGACCAAGCTCCTGGGACACCCGACAGATGTTTTTC.

The chain links TRDV2 to TRDJ3, with 8 bases aligning to TRDD3. V lost 3 bases to trimming and J lost 0 bases; unmatched junction nucleotides: 12. Looked up from germline, CDR1 is GEAIGNYY and CDR2 is EKD. The CDR3 loop spans 20 amino acids. CDR3 sequence reads: CACDPVLGARSSWDTRQMFF. For the CDR3, the DNA is TGTGCCTGTGACCCAGTACTGGGGGCCCGAAGCTCCTGGGACACCCGACAGATGTTTTTC.

This clone was observed a handful of times. Additional DNA sequences in this sample encode the identical CDR3. The chain employs TRDV2 and TRDJ3; 8 bases are shared with TRDD3. Germline V lookup: CDR1 GEAIGNYY, CDR2 EKD. Trimming removed 2 bases from V and 0 bases from J; junction bases left unmatched: 5. This CDR3 has 18 amino acids. CDR3 sequence reads: CACDKLGGSSWDTRQMFF. In DNA form, the CDR3 reads TGTGCCTGTGACAAACTGGGGGGAAGCTCCTGGGACACCCGACAGATGTTTTTC.

This clone is medium-sized (0.01 to 0.1%) in the sample. V gene TRDV2 combines with J gene TRDJ1; 9 bases are shared with TRDD3. This CDR3 region has 16 residues. With V trimmed by 3 bases and J by 0 bases, 7 bases remained unmatched. Germline loops: CDR1 GEAIGNYY, CDR2 EKD. CDR3 loop: CACDVLGEKYTDKLIF. CDR3 nucleotides: TGTGCCTGTGACGTACTGGGGGAGAAGTACACCGATAAACTCATCTTT.

This clone appeared a few times. Other DNA sequences in this sample translate to the same CDR3. V and J are TRDV2 and TRDJ2; 10 bases line up with TRDD3. V shed 3 bases and J 5 bases; nucleotides not matched to a gene: 5. This CDR3 spans 15 amino acids. Per the germline V gene, CDR1 is GEAIGNYY and CDR2 is EKD. CDR3 DNA sequence: TGTGCCTGTGACGGATTACTGGGGGATACAGCACAACTCTTCTTT. Encoded protein: CACDGLLGDTAQLFF.

This clone was counted a few times. The chain recombines TRDV3 with TRDJ1; the D gene could be TRDD2 or TRDD3 (8 bases each). Trimming took off 1 base at V and 0 bases at J, with 30 bases between the two ends. The V gene's germline CDR1 is TVYSNPD and CDR2 GDNSRS (reference sequence). The CDR3 extends over 20 amino acids. The CDR3 here is CAFNFGLPITLGDNTDKLIF. The CDR3 DNA reads TGTGCCTTTAATTTCGGCCTTCCTATCACCCTGGGGGACAACACCGATAAACTCATCTTT.

In this sample, this clone is medium-sized (0.01 to 0.1%). Other DNA sequences within the sample encode an identical CDR3. The V call is TRDV2, the J call TRDJ3; 11 positions agree with TRDD3. With V trimmed by 1 base and J by 2 bases, 3 bases remained unmatched. The CDR3 has 18 amino acids. The germline CDR1 and CDR2 sequences are GEAIGNYY and EKD. In DNA form, the CDR3 reads TGTGCCTGTGACACTGGGGGATACGGCACCTGGGACACCCGACAGATGTTTTTC. Translating it yields CACDTGGYGTWDTRQMFF.

The chain recombines TRDV1 with TRDJ1, with 13 nucleotides matching TRDD3. TCRdb is silent on the J gene; assignment here came from matching the DNA to germline. With 2 bases clipped from V and 2 bases from J, the junction kept 26 bases outside the gene matches. Germline V gene lookup returns CDR1 TSWWSYY and CDR2 QGS. This CDR3 has 24 residues. The CDR3 DNA sequence: TGTGCTCTTGGGGAATACGGTTCCTACAGAAGGACTGGGGGATACGCTGCGAGGACCGATAAACTCATCTTT. Translation: CALGEYGSYRRTGGYAARTDKLIF.

With respect to this clone: The junction shows a germline mismatch at one end, possibly a read error. This sample includes further DNA sequences coding for the same CDR3. CDR3 region: CACDTVLGDTYSWDTRQMFF. The DNA of the CDR3 is TGTGCCTGCGACACCGTACTGGGGGATACCTACTCCTGGGACACCCGACAGATGTTTTTC. The rearrangement links TRDV2 to TRDJ3; TRDD3 matches 12 bases. The CDR3 has 20 amino acids. Germline CDR1 GEAIGNYY, CDR2 EKD.

In this sample, this clone turned up a few times. V and J are TRDV2 and TRDJ3; TRDD3 matches 8 bases. The CDR3 runs to 17 residues. The V gene end was trimmed by 3 bases and the J gene end by 0 bases; junction bases not matched to a gene: 3. In germline, CDR1 is GEAIGNYY, CDR2 EKD. This chain's CDR3 is CACDPTGGSWDTRQMFF. The CDR3 DNA follows: TGTGCCTGTGACCCTACTGGGGGCTCCTGGGACACCCGACAGATGTTTTTC.